These T cell receptor beta chains were read from a single sample in a study of a mutant IDH1 vaccine in newly diagnosed glioma. The protocol was immunoSEQ multiplex PCR, while the TCRdb copy is restricted to in-frame clones and leaves out a portion. The sample has about 56,000 clones; 83% are singletons. These receptors' antigens are unknown. The specimen comprised PBMCs, sampled from a glioma patient whose treatment included an IDH1 peptide vaccine. Receptors were obtained from a woman between 50 and 59 years old with glioma. CDR3s include the opening cysteine and the closing phenylalanine or tryptophan. Each record gives: V gene, J gene, CDR3 protein.

V gene: TRBV10-2; J gene: TRBJ1-6; CDR3 protein: CASSGLWGQTNSPLHF
V gene: TRBV18; J gene: TRBJ2-7; CDR3 protein: CASSPLTVGAYEQYF
V gene: TRBV2; J gene: TRBJ2-2; CDR3 protein: CASSADRFAGELFF
V gene: TRBV5-1; J gene: TRBJ2-7; CDR3 protein: CASSATSSGEQYF
V gene: TRBV7-7; J gene: TRBJ1-3; CDR3 protein: CASSSGQGAGNTIYF
V gene: TRBV29-1; J gene: TRBJ2-3; CDR3 protein: CSVSGLAGGTDTQYF
V gene: TRBV19; J gene: TRBJ1-4; CDR3 protein: CATRALNEKLFF
V gene: TRBV4-3; J gene: TRBJ1-2; CDR3 protein: CASSQDPQGGASEGYTF
V gene: TRBV5-1; J gene: TRBJ2-7; CDR3 protein: CASSLDRGTSYEQYF
V gene: TRBV5-1; J gene: TRBJ2-2; CDR3 protein: CASSLLLGHTGELFF
V gene: TRBV7-9; J gene: TRBJ2-5; CDR3 protein: CASSATGGGETQYF
V gene: TRBV7-3; J gene: TRBJ2-7; CDR3 protein: CASKPGQYSYEQYF
V gene: TRBV4-1; J gene: TRBJ1-2; CDR3 protein: CASSQDITGVGYTF
V gene: TRBV5-5; J gene: TRBJ2-7; CDR3 protein: CASTIGQGLAYEQYF
V gene: TRBV9; J gene: TRBJ2-3; CDR3 protein: CASSAGVPSSTDTQYF
V gene: TRBV29-1; J gene: TRBJ2-3; CDR3 protein: CSLQGWDTQYF
V gene: TRBV25-1; J gene: TRBJ2-3; CDR3 protein: CASSTAQGQSRGPDTQYF
V gene: TRBV7-9; J gene: TRBJ2-2; CDR3 protein: CASSYDDPLFF
V gene: TRBV19; J gene: TRBJ1-2; CDR3 protein: CASTFSPGTRDGYTF
V gene: TRBV9; J gene: TRBJ1-2; CDR3 protein: CASSVGGVNYGYTF
V gene: TRBV21-1; J gene: TRBJ1-6; CDR3 protein: CASTHRWDSPLHF
V gene: TRBV9; J gene: TRBJ2-5; CDR3 protein: CASSVVTGAQETQYF
V gene: TRBV18; J gene: TRBJ1-1; CDR3 protein: CASSPQRETEAFF
V gene: TRBV5-6; J gene: TRBJ2-3; CDR3 protein: CASSSADTQYF
V gene: TRBV9; J gene: TRBJ2-7; CDR3 protein: CASSVASGSTYEQYF
V gene: TRBV29-1; J gene: TRBJ1-2; CDR3 protein: CSVEDRIRGDYGYTF
V gene: TRBV18; J gene: TRBJ1-2; CDR3 protein: CASSPFSDRANYGYTF
V gene: TRBV7-9; J gene: TRBJ1-2; CDR3 protein: CASSGGGKNYGYTF
V gene: TRBV15; J gene: TRBJ1-5; CDR3 protein: CATSRDPGQGNQPQHF
V gene: TRBV5-6; J gene: TRBJ2-3; CDR3 protein: CASSSRLRVGDTQYF
V gene: TRBV30; J gene: TRBJ1-1; CDR3 protein: CGMGQGNTEAFF
V gene: TRBV27; J gene: TRBJ1-6; CDR3 protein: CASSPLWRGPPYNSPLHF
V gene: TRBV6-1; J gene: TRBJ2-4; CDR3 protein: CASIRDAKNIQYF
V gene: TRBV4-3; J gene: TRBJ1-2; CDR3 protein: CASSQVGGGYTF
V gene: TRBV6-4; J gene: TRBJ2-7; CDR3 protein: CASSRKSSYEQYF
V gene: TRBV6-5; J gene: TRBJ1-2; CDR3 protein: CATTGIDYGYTF
V gene: TRBV14; J gene: TRBJ1-3; CDR3 protein: CASSYSGNTIYF
V gene: TRBV29-1; J gene: TRBJ2-5; CDR3 protein: CSVEERRGETQYF
V gene: TRBV19; J gene: TRBJ1-1; CDR3 protein: CASSIRGEAFF
V gene: TRBV28; J gene: TRBJ1-2; CDR3 protein: CASRQDSGYTF
V gene: TRBV15; J gene: TRBJ2-2; CDR3 protein: CATSRVQGQGNTGELFF
V gene: TRBV14; J gene: TRBJ1-2; CDR3 protein: CASSGGVYGYTF
V gene: TRBV19; J gene: TRBJ1-1; CDR3 protein: CASTHREGTEAFF
V gene: TRBV5-1; J gene: TRBJ2-5; CDR3 protein: CASSSGGTSVLQETQYF
V gene: TRBV19; J gene: TRBJ1-6; CDR3 protein: CASQQRVTEKSPLHF
V gene: TRBV27; J gene: TRBJ1-5; CDR3 protein: CASSPGLEPQHF
V gene: TRBV27; J gene: TRBJ2-1; CDR3 protein: CASTLNPGLAGYNEQFF
V gene: TRBV5-1; J gene: TRBJ1-4; CDR3 protein: CASSLEAAGRLFF
V gene: TRBV30; J gene: TRBJ2-1; CDR3 protein: CAWRPLRDIYHEQFF
V gene: TRBV28; J gene: TRBJ1-1; CDR3 protein: CASSWVGRGEAFF
V gene: TRBV2; J gene: TRBJ1-4; CDR3 protein: CASSLDRSNEKLFF
V gene: TRBV28; J gene: TRBJ1-5; CDR3 protein: CASSPPPVGNQPQHF
V gene: TRBV5-1; J gene: TRBJ1-1; CDR3 protein: CASSFSAAGNTEAFF